What follows are 12 T cell receptor beta chains derived from one specimen sequenced in a study of cytomegalovirus exposure and HLA in healthy donors. PCR was performed using 60 Vbeta and 13 Jbeta primers. The protocol was immunoSEQ multiplex PCR, while the TCRdb copy is restricted to in-frame clones and leaves out a portion. The table has 100,000 to 120,000 clones, over 65% seen once. The sequencing input was PBMCs. These receptors were taken from a man aged 40-55 years in good health and CMV-seropositive.

This chain uses TRBV5-6 with TRBJ1-6; D not resolved. V was pared by 5 bases and J by 1 base, with 13 bases between. Per the germline V gene, CDR1 is SGHDT and CDR2 is YYEEEE. The CDR3 is made up of 16 amino acids. In DNA, the CDR3 is TGTGCCAGCAGTTTGCTGGGGAGGTCCTATAATTCACCCCTCCACTTT. Translating gives CASSLLGRSYNSPLHF.

About this clone itself: An end of the junction does not agree with germline; a read error may underlie this. Written as DNA, the CDR3 is TGCGCCAGCAGACAAGTCCCGGGACAGGGCCCCAACCTCTATGGCTACACCTTC. Encoded protein: CASRQVPGQGPNLYGYTF. The chain has TRBV4-1 and TRBJ1-2; 9 bases match TRBD1. Germline V gives CDR1 MGHRA, CDR2 YSYEKL. The CDR3 sequence is 18 residues long.

This clone has only one observation. The rearrangement joins TRBV4-3 to TRBJ2-7, with 8 bases matching TRBD2. This CDR3 comprises 15 residues. V lost 1 base and J lost 3; bases outside the gene matches: 5. Looked up from germline, CDR1 is LGHNA and CDR2 is YSLEER. This CDR3 is CASSQGLAGSYEQYF. The CDR3 DNA reads as TGCGCCAGCAGCCAAGGATTAGCGGGGAGCTACGAGCAGTACTTC.

CDR3: CASSHFSSATSTDTQYF. The CDR3 coding sequence is TGTGCCAGCAGTCACTTTTCTAGCGCCACTAGCACAGATACGCAGTATTTT. The chain is built from TRBV27 and TRBJ2-3, with D possibly TRBD2 on 6 matching bases. CDR1 is MNHEY and CDR2 is SMNVEV in the germline V gene (reference sequence). The CDR3 loop spans 17 amino acids. V lost 5 bases and J 0 bases, leaving 18 bases between the germline ends.

This rearrangement joins TRBV28 to TRBJ2-5; a possible D gene is TRBD2 (6 bases). The J call may be in error: the DNA end matches TRBJ2-7 better. The CDR3 has 14 amino acids. Germline-derived CDR1 and CDR2 are MDHEN and SYDVKM. CDR3: CASNPLASSYEQYF. The CDR3 DNA follows: TGTGCCAGCAATCCCCTAGCGTCCTCCTACGAGCAGTACTTC.

This chain joins TRBV5-1 and TRBJ1-1; perhaps TRBD1 as D (6 bases). Germline V gives CDR1 SGHRS, CDR2 YFSETQ. V shed 0 bases and J shed 1 base, with 10 bases lying between them. CDR3 length equals 15 residues. CDR3 residues: CASSLEGRGNTEAFF. The CDR3 DNA reads TGCGCCAGCAGCTTGGAAGGCAGGGGGAACACTGAAGCTTTCTTT.

The chain employs TRBV30 and TRBJ1-1; TRBD1 might be the D (5 bases). The CDR3 spans 13 residues. Trimming removed 3 bases at V and 1 base at J, with 9 bases between. Germline loops: CDR1 GTSNPN, CDR2 SVGIG (reference sequence). The chain's CDR3 is CAWSGHGNTEAFF. Here the CDR3 DNA reads TGTGCCTGGAGCGGACACGGGAACACTGAAGCTTTCTTT. The full variable domain, completed using reference TRBV30 and TRBJ1-1, is SQTIHQWPATLVQPVGSPLSLECTVEGTSNPNLYWYRQAAGRGLQLLFYSVGIGQISSEVPQNLSASRPQDRQFILSSKKLLLSDSGFYLCAWSGHGNTEAFFGQGTRLTVV.

This clone came up once. The chain combines TRBV9 with TRBJ1-2; a possible D gene is TRBD1 (6 bases). The CDR3 length is 14 residues. V lost 4 bases, J lost 4 bases, and 14 bases lay in between. Germline assignment: CDR1 SGDLS and CDR2 YYNGEE. The CDR3: CASSTSGVGYGYTF. The CDR3 DNA is TGTGCCAGCAGCACCTCAGGGGTCGGCTATGGCTACACCTTC. The whole variable domain, remainder taken from reference TRBV9 and TRBJ1-2, is DSGVTQTPKHLITATGQRVTLRCSPRSGDLSVYWYQQSLDQGLQFLIQYYNGEERAKGNILERFSAQQFPDLHSELNLSSLELGDSALYFCASSTSGVGYGYTFGSGTRLTVV.

This clone was observed a single time. V gene TRBV30 combines with J gene TRBJ2-4; TRBD2 agrees at 10 bases. Germline lookup yields CDR1 GTSNPN and CDR2 SVGIG (reference sequence). The CDR3 runs 15 residues. After removal of 4 bases from V and 3 bases from J, the junction contained 6 bases not matched to a gene. The CDR3 DNA reads as TGTGCCTGGATCCCGAGCGGGAGGGGCAAAAACATTCAGTACTTC. It is translated as CAWIPSGRGKNIQYF.

J is TRBJ1-2 and V is TRBV29-1, with D possibly matching TRBD1 (5 bases). This CDR3 has 12 residues. CDR1 and CDR2 from the germline V gene are SQVTM and ANQGSEA. V lost 4 bases and J 0 bases, leaving 6 bases between the germline ends. The chain's CDR3 is CSVGTTNYGYTF. In nucleotides, the CDR3 is TGCAGCGTTGGGACAACTAACTATGGCTACACCTTC.

The rearrangement joins TRBV7-8 to TRBJ2-5; D might be TRBD1 (5 bases). Germline V lookup: CDR1 SGHVS, CDR2 FQNEAQ. The CDR3 covers 15 residues. V lost 8 bases and J 1 base, leaving 17 bases between the germline ends. This CDR3 reads CASEPEWGLQETQYF. CDR3 bases: TGTGCCAGCGAGCCCGAGTGGGGCCTCCAAGAGACCCAGTACTTC.

V gene TRBV2 combines with J gene TRBJ1-1; a weak D match, TRBD1 (5 bases). This CDR3 spans 12 amino acids. Germline loops: CDR1 SNHLY, CDR2 FYNNEI. The ends were cut back, 6 bases at V and 7 bases at J, with 12 bases in the middle. Written as DNA, the CDR3 is TGTGCCAGCAGCGAGACAGAAGGTGAAGCTTTCTTT. This gives the protein CASSETEGEAFF.